The following is a T cell receptor (beta chain) sequence with its context. The specificity of this receptor is unknown. No much larger clone is present one base from it, and per-base qualities are unavailable. This specimen belongs to a study of CD8+CD57+ T cells in acquired aplastic anemia (dated by TCRdb to the late 2010s). In terms of the full investigation: On average, sorted CD4+ and CD8+ cells yielded around 3.4 ug of extracted DNA, with a range of about 0.18 to 30 ug. A CD8+CD57+ expansion meant a frequency higher than the mean frequency seen in healthy subjects. Broad study findings and their caveats: Twenty-nine CD8+ CDR3 sequences were found in both patients and controls but appeared to be highly expressed in patients and within the immunodominant clones of the patients. Patients and healthy controls showed no significant difference in CD8+ Simpson's diversity (P=0.060).

Genomic DNA served as template for TCR beta VDJ combination and CDR3 sequence profiling. An Illumina HiSeq 2000 was the platform used for TCR repertoire sequencing. Per the authors' processing: TRBV/TRBJ rearrangement plots, CDR3 size and DJ length profiles, and Simpson's diversity index were used to evaluate the repertoires. The immunodominant clone was defined as the most abundant DNA sequence in deep sequencing data. CDR3 amino acid sequences were screened for sharing across subjects and were compared with published repertoires and the VDJdb database. TCRdb reran the public reads through fastp at Q25 and MiXCR, keeping productive beta chains. Rows matching on CDR3 protein sequence are summarized as one entry with the most common DNA and genes. These V and J calls derive from TCRdb rather than the authors' analysis. The sample data list 150,000 or so distinct CDR3 sequences, and less than 60% of these were observed just once. Of the sample, 9.5% to 15% falls within the top ten clones.

V is pared back by 0 bases and J by 1 base, with 6 bases lying between the germline termini. From cysteine to phenylalanine, the CDR3 is 14 amino acids long. Only the CDR3 portion is preserved as DNA: 42 bases, with reading frame beginning at the first base. CDR1 and CDR2 are drawn from the germline V gene: SGHAT, FQNNGV. Expansion of CD8+CD57+ cells had been shown by flow cytometry in the patients chosen for sequencing. Every patient had a diagnosis of severe acquired aplastic anemia based on International Study of Aplastic Anemia and Agranulocytosis and Camitta criteria. No therapy had been received by the patients at the time of blood sampling. In the study, sorted CD4+ and CD8+ blood T cells from patients with severe aplastic anemia and from healthy subjects underwent deep sequencing of TCR repertoires. Patients were enrolled under clinicaltrials.gov protocols 00001620, 01623167, 00001397, 00071045, 00081523 and 00961064 in the USA. Ficoll-Paque density gradient centrifugation was used to isolate peripheral blood mononuclear cells. Before DNA extraction, CD4+ and CD8+ T cells were sorted with FACS or magnetic beads.

Rearrangement joined TRBV11-2 to TRBJ1-1; 5 matching bases give a weak D call of TRBD1. This TCR derives from a human donor with aplastic anemia. The specimen was sorted CD4+, CD8+, or CD8+CD57+ T cells (not recorded which) from PBMCs. The base sequence is TGTGCCAGCAGCTTAGAACAGGCGAACACTGAAGCTTTCTTT. This is translated as CASSLEQANTEAFF.